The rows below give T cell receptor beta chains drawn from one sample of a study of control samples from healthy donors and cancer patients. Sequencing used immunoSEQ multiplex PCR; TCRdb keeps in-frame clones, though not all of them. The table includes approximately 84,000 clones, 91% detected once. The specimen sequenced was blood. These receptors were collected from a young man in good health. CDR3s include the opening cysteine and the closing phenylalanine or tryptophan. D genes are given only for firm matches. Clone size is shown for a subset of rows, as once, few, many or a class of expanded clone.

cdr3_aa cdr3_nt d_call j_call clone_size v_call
CASSASTGTEAFF TGTGCCAGCAGCGCCTCGACAGGGACCGAAGCTTTCTTT TRBD1 TRBJ1-1 once TRBV7-3
CASSQEAYGYTF TGTGCCAGCAGCCAAGAGGCATATGGCTACACCTTC . TRBJ1-2 . TRBV3-1/TRBV3-2
CASSQGLAGQNTGELFF TGCGCCAGCAGCCAAGGACTAGCAGGTCAGAACACCGGGGAGCTGTTTTTT TRBD2 TRBJ2-2 . TRBV4-1
CASSPPGQGENEQFF TGTGCCAGCAGCCCCCCGGGACAGGGGGAGAATGAGCAGTTCTTC TRBD1 TRBJ2-1 . TRBV7-2
CASSYGGLGETQYF TGTGCCAGCAGTTACGGGGGCCTAGGGGAGACCCAGTACTTC . TRBJ2-5 . TRBV6-2/TRBV6-3
CASRNDRGSSGANVLTF TGTGCCAGCAGAAACGACAGGGGCAGCTCTGGGGCCAACGTCCTGACTTTC TRBD1 TRBJ2-6 . TRBV9
CASSEVGQGSSGYTF TGTGCCAGCAGTGAAGTGGGACAGGGATCGAGCGGCTACACCTTC TRBD1 TRBJ1-2 . TRBV6-1
CASSFEGNTEAFF TGTGCCAGCAGTTTTGAGGGCAACACTGAAGCTTTCTTT . TRBJ1-1 once TRBV12-3/TRBV12-4
CASSGPGGRNEQFF TGTGCCAGCAGTGGGCCGGGAGGCCGAAATGAGCAGTTCTTC TRBD2 TRBJ2-1 . TRBV9
CAWKDGLEAFF TGTGCCTGGAAAGACGGCCTTGAAGCTTTCTTT . TRBJ1-1 . TRBV30
CASRGGLDEQYF TGTGCCAGCCGGGGGGGTTTGGACGAGCAGTACTTC TRBD2 TRBJ2-7 . TRBV11-3
CASSLGGQQETQYF TGTGCCAGCAGCTTAGGAGGACAGCAAGAGACCCAGTACTTC . TRBJ2-5 . TRBV7-3
CASSVRGGGQETQYF TGTGCCAGCAGCGTACGGGGGGGCGGGCAAGAGACCCAGTACTTC TRBD2 TRBJ2-5 . TRBV3-1/TRBV3-2
CASSFGENQPQHF TGTGCCAGCAGTTTTGGGGAGAATCAGCCCCAGCATTTT . TRBJ1-5 . TRBV12-3/TRBV12-4
CASSRSLADTQYF TGTGCCAGTAGCCGTAGTCTCGCGGATACGCAGTATTTT . TRBJ2-3 . TRBV19
CASSRDRDSEQFF TGCGCCAGCAGCAGGGACCGGGACTCAGAGCAGTTCTTC . TRBJ2-1 . TRBV5-1
CASSFQAFGPAYEQYF TGTGCCAGCAGTTTTCAGGCGTTCGGACCAGCCTACGAGCAGTACTTC . TRBJ2-7 . TRBV27
CASSPTYGNTIYF TGTGCCAGCAGTCCGACGTATGGAAACACCATATATTTT . TRBJ1-3 . TRBV6-5
CASSPQTTVSGNTIYF TGTGCCAGCTCACCACAGACGACGGTCTCTGGAAACACCATATATTTT . TRBJ1-3 . TRBV18
CASSPERARGGGYTF TGCGCCAGCAGCCCTGAGAGGGCCCGGGGTGGAGGCTACACCTTC . TRBJ1-2 few TRBV5-1
CAWSVDSNNEKLFF TGTGCCTGGAGTGTTGACAGTAATAATGAAAAACTGTTTTTT . TRBJ1-4 . TRBV30
CASSLQDSGNTIYF TGCGCCAGCAGCTTGCAGGATTCTGGAAACACCATATATTTT . TRBJ1-3 . TRBV5-1
CASSSVPSSPISPLHF TGTGCCAGCAGCTCCGTACCCTCCAGTCCTATTTCACCCCTCCACTTT . TRBJ1-6 . TRBV13
CASSQVGNQPQHF TGTGCCAGCAGTCAGGTGGGAAATCAGCCCCAGCATTTT . TRBJ1-5 . TRBV12-3/TRBV12-4
CASSTGQGATGELFF TGTGCCAGTAGTACAGGACAGGGAGCAACCGGGGAGCTGTTTTTT TRBD1 TRBJ2-2 once TRBV19